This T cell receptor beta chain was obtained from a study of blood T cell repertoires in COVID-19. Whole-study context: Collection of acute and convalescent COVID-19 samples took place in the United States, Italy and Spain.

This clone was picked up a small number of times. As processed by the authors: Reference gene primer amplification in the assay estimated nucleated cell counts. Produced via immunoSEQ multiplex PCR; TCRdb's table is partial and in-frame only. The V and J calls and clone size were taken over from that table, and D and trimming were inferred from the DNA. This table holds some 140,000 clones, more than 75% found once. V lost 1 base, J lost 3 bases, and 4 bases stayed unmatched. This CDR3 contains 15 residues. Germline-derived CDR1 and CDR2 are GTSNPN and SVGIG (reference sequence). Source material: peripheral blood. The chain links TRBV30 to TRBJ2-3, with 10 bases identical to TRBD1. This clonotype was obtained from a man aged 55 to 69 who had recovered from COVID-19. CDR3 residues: CAWSGDRGSTDTQYF. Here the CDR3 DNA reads TGTGCCTGGAGTGGGGACAGGGGCAGTACAGATACGCAGTATTTT.